This T cell receptor beta chain derives from a study of T cell responses to AZD1222 COVID-19 vaccine. Overall study results and limits: Spike-wide vaccine-associated CD4 TCRs dominated at 160-218 and 743-854.

Points on this clone: Its antigen is still unknown.

Data came from immunoSEQ multiplex PCR; TCRdb stores just in-frame clones and leaves some out. The data contain about 110,000 clones, roughly 88% of them seen just once; the ten biggest clones take up more than 10%. The sequencing here drew on peripheral blood, taken on day 0 of MenACWY control vaccination. This clonotype originated in an adult in good health.

The CDR3 nucleotides are TGTGCCTGGAGTGGACAGGGCTTAAGCGAGCAGTACTTC. It is translated as CAWSGQGLSEQYF. The chain employs TRBV30 and TRBJ2-7; 7 positions agree with TRBD1. Germline CDR1 and CDR2: GTSNPN and SVGIG (reference sequence). V was pared by 1 base and J by 6 bases, with 6 bases of the junction left unmatched. CDR3 length: 13 residues.